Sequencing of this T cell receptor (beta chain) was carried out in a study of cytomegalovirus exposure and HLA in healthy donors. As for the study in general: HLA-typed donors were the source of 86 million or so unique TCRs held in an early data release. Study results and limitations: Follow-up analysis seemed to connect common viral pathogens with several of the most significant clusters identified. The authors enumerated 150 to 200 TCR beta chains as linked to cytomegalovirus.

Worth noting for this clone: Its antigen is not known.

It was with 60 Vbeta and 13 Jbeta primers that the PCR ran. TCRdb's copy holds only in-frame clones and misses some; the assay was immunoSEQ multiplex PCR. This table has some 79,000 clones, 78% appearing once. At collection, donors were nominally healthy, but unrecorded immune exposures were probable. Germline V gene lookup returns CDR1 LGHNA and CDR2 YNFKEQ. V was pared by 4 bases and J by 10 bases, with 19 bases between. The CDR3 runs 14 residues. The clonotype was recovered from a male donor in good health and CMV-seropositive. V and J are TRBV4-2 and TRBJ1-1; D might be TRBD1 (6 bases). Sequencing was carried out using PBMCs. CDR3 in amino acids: CASSPGRGEDSAFF. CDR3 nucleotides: TGTGCCAGCAGCCCAGGCAGGGGAGAAGATTCAGCTTTCTTT.